One sample yielded the 19 T cell receptor beta chains listed below, sequenced in a study of T cell changes during pregnancy in multiple sclerosis. Libraries were prepared by immunoSEQ multiplex PCR; TCRdb keeps only in-frame clonotypes and omits some of them. The sample holds 39,000 or so clones, about 93% seen once. Sequencing was performed on CD4+ T cells from peripheral blood mononuclear cells, taken after pregnancy. All receptors come from a female donor in good health, enrolled as a control in a pregnancy study.

The chain couples TRBV27 to TRBJ1-4; 9 bases align to TRBD1. This CDR3 region has 15 residues. Germline CDR1 is MNHEY and CDR2 is SMNVEV (reference sequence). V was clipped by 7 bases and J by 7 bases; unmatched bases: 10. The CDR3 DNA sequence: TGTGCCAGCACGGCTGCCGGGACAGGGCTTGAAAAACTGTTTTTT. Translation gives CASTAAGTGLEKLFF.

The chain joins TRBV11-3 to TRBJ2-7; TRBD1 agrees at 7 bases. The CDR3 totals 14 residues. The V segment lost 5 bases and the J segment 1 base; nucleotides outside the gene matches: 5. Germline-derived CDR1 and CDR2 are SGHNT and YENEEA. This chain's CDR3 is CASSLTGVSYEQYF. The CDR3, as DNA: TGTGCCAGCAGCCTAACAGGGGTATCCTACGAGCAGTACTTC. Combining the CDR3 with reference TRBV11-3 and TRBJ2-7 gives the whole variable domain EAGVVQSPRYKIIEKKQPVAFWCNPISGHNTLYWYLQNLGQGPELLIRYENEEAVDDSQLPKDRFSAERLKGVDSTLKIQPAELGDSAVYLCASSLTGVSYEQYFGPGTRLTVT.

The CDR3 reads CASRTGLAVTGELFF. The CDR3 DNA sequence: TGTGCCAGCAGAACGGGACTAGCGGTCACCGGGGAGCTGTTTTTT. J is TRBJ2-2 and V is TRBV6-4; 11 positions agree with TRBD2. Germline trimming cut 6 bases from V and 4 bases from J; bases unmatched to any gene: 4. Per the germline V gene, CDR1 is MRHNA and CDR2 is SNTAGT. The CDR3 consists of 15 residues.

By frequency in the sample, this clone is medium-sized. The gene calls are TRBV30 and TRBJ1-4; 7 positions agree with TRBD1. CDR3 length: 13 residues. V lost 2 bases to trimming and J lost 7 bases; unmatched junction nucleotides: 4. Germline assignment: CDR1 GTSNPN and CDR2 SVGIG (reference sequence). The CDR3 DNA sequence: TGTGCCTGGAGTTTGGGGACAGCTGAAAAACTGTTTTTT. This codes for CAWSLGTAEKLFF.

The sample holds one count of this clone. The chain has TRBV7-2 and TRBJ2-1; D gene ambiguous. V was shortened by 1 base and J by 1 base, with 8 bases between the two germline ends. Germline V gives CDR1 SGHTA, CDR2 FQGNSA. The CDR3 consists of 15 residues. In DNA form, the CDR3 reads TGTGCCAGCAGCTTAGGTCCCGGGTCCTACAATGAGCAGTTCTTC. Translation: CASSLGPGSYNEQFF.

The chain is built from TRBV4-2 and TRBJ2-3; 8 bases fit TRBD2. Germline CDR1 is LGHNA and CDR2 is YNFKEQ. J was trimmed by 4 bases and V by 0 bases; bases with no gene match: 9. The CDR3 is 17 residues long. Here the CDR3 DNA reads TGTGCCAGCAGCCAAGAAGTCCGCGGGAGGTGGGCAGATACGCAGTATTTT. Encoded protein: CASSQEVRGRWADTQYF.

This clone was detected once. The CDR3 is CAWSAGGLYGYTF. In DNA form, the CDR3 reads TGTGCCTGGAGTGCCGGGGGGCTCTATGGCTACACCTTC. The rearrangement links TRBV30 to TRBJ1-2; a weak D match, TRBD1 (6 bases). The CDR3 totals 13 residues. From germline, CDR1 is GTSNPN and CDR2 SVGIG (reference sequence). V lost 1 base to trimming and J lost 4 bases, with 10 bases between them. Supplemented by reference TRBV30 and TRBJ1-2, the full variable domain reads SQTIHQWPATLVQPVGSPLSLECTVEGTSNPNLYWYRQAAGRGLQLLFYSVGIGQISSEVPQNLSASRPQDRQFILSSKKLLLSDSGFYLCAWSAGGLYGYTFGSGTRLTVV.

The chain employs TRBV19 and TRBJ2-3, with D possibly matching TRBD1 (6 bases). CDR1 and CDR2 (germline): LNHDA, SQIVND (reference sequence). This CDR3 comprises 13 residues. The V gene lost 6 bases and the J gene lost 3 bases, with 10 bases spanning the gap. This CDR3 reads CASRGRGTDTQYF. DNA of the CDR3: TGTGCCAGTAGGGGCAGGGGAACAGATACGCAGTATTTT.

This clone showed up just a few times. The chain combines TRBV30 with TRBJ2-7; TRBD1 aligns across 9 bases. Trimming removed 5 bases from V and 6 bases from J; junction bases left unmatched: 5. Germline lookup yields CDR1 GTSNPN and CDR2 SVGIG (reference sequence). This CDR3 is 12 amino acids long. The CDR3 coding sequence is TGTGCCTGGGACAGGGGGACGAGCGAGCAGTACTTC. Protein sequence: CAWDRGTSEQYF.

This chain links TRBV5-4 with TRBJ2-5; D is unclear. The J call could be wrong; TRBJ2-7 is a better fit for the DNA end. Germline CDR1 is SGHNT and CDR2 is YYREEE (reference sequence). CDR3 length: 12 residues. The CDR3 DNA reads as TGTGCCAGCAGCCTGAGCTCCTACGAGCAGTACTTC. Protein sequence: CASSLSSYEQYF.

The rearrangement joins TRBV21-1 to TRBJ1-1; the table calls TRBD1, which could not be checked here. TRBV21-1 is termed a pseudogene. CDR3 size: 12 residues. CDR3 protein: CATESQGAEAFF. For the CDR3, the DNA is TGTGCCACCGAATCGCAGGGGGCTGAAGCTTTCTTT.

The chain is built from TRBV27 and TRBJ2-7, with D maybe TRBD1 (6 bases). The CDR3 is 15 amino acids. Germline V gene data show CDR1 as MNHEY and CDR2 as SMNVEV (reference sequence). Trimming stripped 6 bases from V and 5 bases from J, with 20 bases between. CDR3 protein: CASRLVASTGHEQYF. In DNA form, the CDR3 reads TGTGCCAGCAGGCTAGTTGCATCGACAGGACACGAGCAGTACTTC.

The chain carries TRBV6-7 and TRBJ2-3; 8 bases agree with TRBD2. TRBV6-7 is annotated as an ORF whose role is uncertain. The V segment lost 2 bases and the J segment 1 base; nucleotides outside the gene matches: 2. The CDR3 extends over 15 amino acids. CDR3 sequence (DNA): TGTGCCAGCAGTTACCTGCGGGGGGGCACAGATACGCAGTATTTT. It translates to CASSYLRGGTDTQYF.

V is TRBV27 and J is TRBJ2-2, with D perhaps TRBD2 (6 bases). Germline lookup yields CDR1 MNHEY and CDR2 SMNVEV (reference sequence). This CDR3 region has 15 residues. V lost 3 bases, J lost 2 bases, and 10 bases lay in between. In DNA, the CDR3 is TGTGCCAGCAGTTTGTGGGGGACTAACACCGGGGAGCTGTTTTTT. Protein product: CASSLWGTNTGELFF.

This chain links TRBV4-2 with TRBJ2-7, with a possible D match to TRBD1 (7 bases). Germline CDR1 and CDR2: LGHNA and YNFKEQ. The CDR3 consists of 18 residues. Trimming removed 0 bases at V and 4 bases at J, with 22 bases between. As DNA, the CDR3 is TGTGCCAGCAGCCAAGATCAGCAGTCGGGGGACAGAGGTTACGAGCAGTACTTC. Amino acids: CASSQDQQSGDRGYEQYF.

The chain has TRBV27 and TRBJ2-3; TRBD1 agrees at 8 bases. CDR1 and CDR2 from the germline V gene are MNHEY and SMNVEV (reference sequence). The CDR3 has 17 amino acids. Trimming took 5 bases from V and 7 from J; bases not matched to a gene: 17. The CDR3 nucleotides are TGTGCCAGCAGTCCCCCCCCCGGGACAGGCCTTAGTAATACGCAGTATTTT. Translation: CASSPPPGTGLSNTQYF.

This clone occurred a few times. The V gene is TRBV7-2, the J gene TRBJ1-2; 7 bases are a match to TRBD1. The germline gives CDR1 SGHTA, CDR2 FQGNSA. V lost 2 bases and J lost 7; bases outside the gene matches: 10. The length of the CDR3 is 15 residues. The CDR3 coding sequence is TGTGCCAGCAGCTTACCGACAGGGATCCGTGGTGGCTACACCTTC. Protein: CASSLPTGIRGGYTF. The full variable domain, its missing parts supplied by reference TRBV7-2 and TRBJ1-2, is GAGVSQSPSNKVTEKGKDVELRCDPISGHTALYWYRQSLGQGLEFLIYFQGNSAPDKSGLPSDRFSAERTGGSVSTLTIQRTQQEDSAVYLCASSLPTGIRGGYTFGSGTRLTVV.

V usage is TRBV4-1 and J usage is TRBJ1-2; the D gene is possibly TRBD1 (5 bases). CDR1 is MGHRA, CDR2 YSYEKL, per germline. There are 13 residues in the CDR3. The V gene lost 0 bases and the J gene lost 14 bases, with 16 bases spanning the gap. The chain's CDR3 is CASSQEEGRESTF. The CDR3 DNA sequence: TGCGCCAGCAGCCAAGAAGAGGGGAGGGAATCGACCTTC.

A single count supports this clone. The chain is built from TRBV2 and TRBJ2-1, with 10 bases that match TRBD2. Germline V gene lookup returns CDR1 SNHLY and CDR2 FYNNEI. The length of the CDR3 is 16 residues. The V segment lost 3 bases and the J segment 3 bases; nucleotides outside the gene matches: 5. The CDR3 sequence: CASSDPSGGFYNEQFF. DNA of the CDR3: TGTGCCAGCAGTGACCCTAGCGGGGGCTTCTACAATGAGCAGTTCTTC.